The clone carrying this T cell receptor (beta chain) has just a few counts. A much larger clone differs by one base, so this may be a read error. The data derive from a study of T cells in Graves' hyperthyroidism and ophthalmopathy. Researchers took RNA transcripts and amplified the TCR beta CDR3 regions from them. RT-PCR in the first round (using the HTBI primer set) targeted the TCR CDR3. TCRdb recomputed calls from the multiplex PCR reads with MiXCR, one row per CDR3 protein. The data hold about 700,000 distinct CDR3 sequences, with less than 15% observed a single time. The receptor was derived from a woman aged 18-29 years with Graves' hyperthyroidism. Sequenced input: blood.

The CDR3 loop reads CAGSSQGDYGYTF. Here the CDR3 DNA reads TGTGCCGGCAGCTCTCAGGGGGACTATGGCTACACCTTC. The V gene is TRBV7-2, the J gene TRBJ1-2; TRBD1 agrees at 7 bases. The CDR3 extends over 13 amino acids. Germline values: CDR1 SGHTA, CDR2 FQGNSA.